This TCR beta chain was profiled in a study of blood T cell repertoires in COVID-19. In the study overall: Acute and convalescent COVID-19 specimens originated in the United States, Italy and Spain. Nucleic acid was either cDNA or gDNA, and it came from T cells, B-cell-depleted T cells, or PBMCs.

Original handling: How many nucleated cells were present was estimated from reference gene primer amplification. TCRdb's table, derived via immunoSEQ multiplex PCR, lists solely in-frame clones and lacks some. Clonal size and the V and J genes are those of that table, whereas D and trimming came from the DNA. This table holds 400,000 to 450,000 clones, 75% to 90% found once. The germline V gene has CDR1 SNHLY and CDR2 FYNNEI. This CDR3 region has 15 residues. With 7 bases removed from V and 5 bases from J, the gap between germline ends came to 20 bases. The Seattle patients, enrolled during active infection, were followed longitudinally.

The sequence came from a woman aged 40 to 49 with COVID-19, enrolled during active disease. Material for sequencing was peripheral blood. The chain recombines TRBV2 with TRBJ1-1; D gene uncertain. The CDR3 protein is CASTLSRGGYTEAFF. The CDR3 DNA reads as TGTGCCAGCACGCTGTCCCGGGGTGGGTATACTGAAGCTTTCTTT.